This T cell receptor beta chain was captured in a study of early T cells in non-severe SARS-CoV-2 infection. The ends were cut back, 6 bases at V and 5 bases at J, with 14 bases in the middle. CDR3 length: 13 residues. Germline CDR1 is SGHKS and CDR2 is YYEKEE (reference sequence). Unique molecular identifier tags were affixed to discrete cDNA molecules. TCRdb passed the 5' RACE reads through MiXCR, listing each CDR3 protein once. The sample has some 27,000 distinct CDR3 sequences, more than 4% seen once. This chain joins TRBV5-5 and TRBJ1-1; no firm D call. The material sequenced was whole blood. The sequence came from an adult who was a healthcare worker with PCR-confirmed SARS-CoV-2 infection or an uninfected control (not recorded which). CDR3 loop: CASTKDLNTEAFF. The CDR3 DNA sequence: TGTGCCAGCACCAAGGACTTAAATACTGAAGCTTTCTTT.